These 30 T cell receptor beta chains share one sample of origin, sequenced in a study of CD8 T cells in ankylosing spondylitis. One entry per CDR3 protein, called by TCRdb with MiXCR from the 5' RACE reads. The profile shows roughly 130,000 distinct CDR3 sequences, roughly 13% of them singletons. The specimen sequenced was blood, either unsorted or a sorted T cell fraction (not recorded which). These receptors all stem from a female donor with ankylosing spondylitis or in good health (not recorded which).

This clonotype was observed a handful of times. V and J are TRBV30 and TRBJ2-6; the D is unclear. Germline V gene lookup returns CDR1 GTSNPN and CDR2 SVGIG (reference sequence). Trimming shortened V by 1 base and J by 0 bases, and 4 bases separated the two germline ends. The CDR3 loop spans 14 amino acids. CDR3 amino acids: CAWSDFSGANVLTF. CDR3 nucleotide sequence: TGTGCCTGGAGTGATTTCTCTGGGGCCAACGTCCTGACTTTC.

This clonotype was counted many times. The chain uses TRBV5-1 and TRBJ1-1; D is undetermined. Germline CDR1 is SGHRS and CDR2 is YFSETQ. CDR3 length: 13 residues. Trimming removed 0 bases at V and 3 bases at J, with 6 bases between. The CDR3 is CASSLVGDTEAFF. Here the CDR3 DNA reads TGCGCCAGCAGCTTGGTTGGGGACACTGAAGCTTTCTTT.

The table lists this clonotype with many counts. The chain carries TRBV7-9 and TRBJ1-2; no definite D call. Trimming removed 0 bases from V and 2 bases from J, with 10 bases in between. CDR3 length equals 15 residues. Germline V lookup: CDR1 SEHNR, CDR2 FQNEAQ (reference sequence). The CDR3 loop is CASSLANSVNYGYTF. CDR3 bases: TGTGCCAGCAGCTTAGCCAACAGCGTGAACTATGGCTACACCTTC.

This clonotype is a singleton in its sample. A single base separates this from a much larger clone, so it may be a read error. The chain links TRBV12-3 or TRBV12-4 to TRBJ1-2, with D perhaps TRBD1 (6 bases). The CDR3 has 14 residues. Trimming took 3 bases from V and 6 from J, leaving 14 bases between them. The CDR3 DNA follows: TGTGCCAGCAGTTTTCGCGGGACAACTCATGGCTACACCTTC. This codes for CASSFRGTTHGYTF.

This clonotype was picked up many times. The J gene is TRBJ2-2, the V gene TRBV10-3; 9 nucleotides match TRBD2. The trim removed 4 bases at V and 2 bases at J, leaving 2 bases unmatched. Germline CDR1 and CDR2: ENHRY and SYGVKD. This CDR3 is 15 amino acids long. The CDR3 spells CAISASGENTGELFF. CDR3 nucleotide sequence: TGTGCCATCAGTGCTAGCGGGGAAAACACCGGGGAGCTGTTTTTT.

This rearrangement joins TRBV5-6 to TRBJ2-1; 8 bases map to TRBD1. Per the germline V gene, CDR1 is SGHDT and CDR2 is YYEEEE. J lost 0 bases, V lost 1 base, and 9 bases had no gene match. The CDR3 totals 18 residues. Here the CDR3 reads CASSLRQGTLSSYNEQFF. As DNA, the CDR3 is TGTGCCAGCAGCTTGAGACAGGGGACATTATCCTCCTACAATGAGCAGTTCTTC.

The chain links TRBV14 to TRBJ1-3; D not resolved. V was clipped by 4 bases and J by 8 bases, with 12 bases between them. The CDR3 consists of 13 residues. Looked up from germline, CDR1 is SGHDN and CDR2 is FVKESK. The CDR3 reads CASSRGNVDTIYF. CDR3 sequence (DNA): TGTGCCAGCAGCCGGGGAAACGTAGACACCATATATTTT. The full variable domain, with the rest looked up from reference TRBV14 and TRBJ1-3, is EAGVTQFPSHSVIEKGQTVTLRCDPISGHDNLYWYRRVMGKEIKFLLHFVKESKQDESGMPNNRFLAERTGGTYSTLKVQPAELEDSGVYFCASSRGNVDTIYFGEGSWLTVV.

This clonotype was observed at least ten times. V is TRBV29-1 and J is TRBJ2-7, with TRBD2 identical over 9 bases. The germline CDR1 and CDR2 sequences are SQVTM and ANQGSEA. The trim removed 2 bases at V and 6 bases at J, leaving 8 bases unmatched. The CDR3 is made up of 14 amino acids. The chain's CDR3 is CSVEYGSGSSEQYF. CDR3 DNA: TGCAGCGTTGAATACGGTAGCGGGAGCTCCGAGCAGTACTTC.

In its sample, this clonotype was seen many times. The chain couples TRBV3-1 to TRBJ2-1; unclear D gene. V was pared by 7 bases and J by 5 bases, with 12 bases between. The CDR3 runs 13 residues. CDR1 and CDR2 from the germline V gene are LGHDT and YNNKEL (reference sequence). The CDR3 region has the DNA TGTGCCAGCAAACTTAGAATGGACAATGAGCAGTTCTTC. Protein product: CASKLRMDNEQFF.

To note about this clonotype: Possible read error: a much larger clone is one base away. This chain's CDR3 is CASSARGNAEAFF. The CDR3 DNA follows: TGTGCCAGCAGCGCACGGGGTAACGCTGAAGCTTTCTTT. The chain is built from TRBV9 and TRBJ1-1; D unresolved. Germline V gene data show CDR1 as SGDLS and CDR2 as YYNGEE. The CDR3 has 13 amino acids. V was clipped by 3 bases and J by 6 bases, with 12 bases between them.

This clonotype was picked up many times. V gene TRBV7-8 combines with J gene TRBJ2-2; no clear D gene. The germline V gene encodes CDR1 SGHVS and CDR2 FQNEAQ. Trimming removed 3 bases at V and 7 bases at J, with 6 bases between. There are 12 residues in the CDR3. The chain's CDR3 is CASSFLVGELFF. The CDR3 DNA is TGTGCCAGCAGCTTCTTGGTCGGGGAGCTGTTTTTT.

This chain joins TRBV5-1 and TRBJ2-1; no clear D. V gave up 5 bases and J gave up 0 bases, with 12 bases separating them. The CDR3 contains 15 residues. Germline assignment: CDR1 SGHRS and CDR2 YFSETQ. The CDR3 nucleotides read TGCGCCAGCAGGTTTTCGGTAAGCTCCTACAATGAGCAGTTCTTC. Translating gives CASRFSVSSYNEQFF.

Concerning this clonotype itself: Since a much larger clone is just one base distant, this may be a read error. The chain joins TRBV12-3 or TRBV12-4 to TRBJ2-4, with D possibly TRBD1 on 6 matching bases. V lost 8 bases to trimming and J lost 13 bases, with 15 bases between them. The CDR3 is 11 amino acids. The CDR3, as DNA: TGTGCCAGCGCACAGGGAGAGTTGCAGTACTTC. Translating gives CASAQGELQYF.

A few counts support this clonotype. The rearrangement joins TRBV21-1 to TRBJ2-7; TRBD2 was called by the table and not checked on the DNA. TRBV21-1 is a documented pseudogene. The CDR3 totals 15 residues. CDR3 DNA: TGTGCCAGCAGCAAAGCTGGGAGACATTGGTACGAGCAGTACTTC. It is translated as CASSKAGRHWYEQYF.

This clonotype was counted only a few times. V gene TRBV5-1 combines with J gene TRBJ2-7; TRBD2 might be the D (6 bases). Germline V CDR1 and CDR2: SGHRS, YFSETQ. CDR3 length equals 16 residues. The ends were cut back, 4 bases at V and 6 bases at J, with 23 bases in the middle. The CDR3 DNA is TGCGCCAGCAGCCCACCACTTGGTGGAGGGCTTTTCGAGCAGTACTTC. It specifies CASSPPLGGGLFEQYF.

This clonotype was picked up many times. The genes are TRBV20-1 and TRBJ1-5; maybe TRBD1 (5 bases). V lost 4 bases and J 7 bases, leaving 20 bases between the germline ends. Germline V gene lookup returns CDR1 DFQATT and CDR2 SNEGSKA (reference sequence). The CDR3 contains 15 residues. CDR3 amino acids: CSATGHLQEEQPQHF. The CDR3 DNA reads TGCAGTGCTACCGGACACCTTCAGGAGGAACAGCCCCAGCATTTT.

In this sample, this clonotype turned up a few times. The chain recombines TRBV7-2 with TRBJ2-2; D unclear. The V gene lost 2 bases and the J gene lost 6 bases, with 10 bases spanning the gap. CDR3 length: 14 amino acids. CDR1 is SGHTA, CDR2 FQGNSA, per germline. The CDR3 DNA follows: TGTGCCAGCAGCTTATATGGGGAACCCGGGGAGCTGTTTTTT. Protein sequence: CASSLYGEPGELFF.

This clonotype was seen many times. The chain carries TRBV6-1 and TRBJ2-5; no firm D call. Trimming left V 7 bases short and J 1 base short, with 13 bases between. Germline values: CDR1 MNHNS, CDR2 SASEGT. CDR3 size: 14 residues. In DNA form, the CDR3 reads TGTGCCAGCACCTCGTTTTCAGTCCAAGAGACCCAGTACTTC. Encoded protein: CASTSFSVQETQYF.

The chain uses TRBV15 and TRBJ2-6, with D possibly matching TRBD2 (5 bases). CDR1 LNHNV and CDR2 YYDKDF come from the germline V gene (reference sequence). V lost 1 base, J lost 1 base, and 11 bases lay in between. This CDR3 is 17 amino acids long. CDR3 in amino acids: CATSRVFEGSGANVLTF. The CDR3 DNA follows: TGTGCCACCAGCAGAGTGTTTGAGGGATCTGGGGCCAACGTCCTGACTTTC.

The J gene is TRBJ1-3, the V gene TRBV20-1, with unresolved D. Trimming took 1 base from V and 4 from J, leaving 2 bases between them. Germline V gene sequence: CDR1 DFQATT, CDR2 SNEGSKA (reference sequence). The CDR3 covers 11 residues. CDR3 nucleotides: TGCAGTGCTAGAGGCGGAAACACCATATATTTT. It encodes CSARGGNTIYF.

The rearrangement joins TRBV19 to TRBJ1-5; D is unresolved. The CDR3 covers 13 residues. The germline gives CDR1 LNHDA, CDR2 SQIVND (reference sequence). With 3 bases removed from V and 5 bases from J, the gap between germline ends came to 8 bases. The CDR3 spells CASSMSGDQPQHF. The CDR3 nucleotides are TGTGCCAGTAGTATGAGTGGGGATCAGCCCCAGCATTTT.

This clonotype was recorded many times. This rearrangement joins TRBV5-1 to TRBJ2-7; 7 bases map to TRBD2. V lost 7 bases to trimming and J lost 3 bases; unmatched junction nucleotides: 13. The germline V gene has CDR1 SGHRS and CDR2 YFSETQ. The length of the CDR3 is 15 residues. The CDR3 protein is CASGKEGLGSYEQYF. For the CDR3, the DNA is TGCGCCAGCGGCAAGGAAGGACTAGGAAGCTACGAGCAGTACTTC.

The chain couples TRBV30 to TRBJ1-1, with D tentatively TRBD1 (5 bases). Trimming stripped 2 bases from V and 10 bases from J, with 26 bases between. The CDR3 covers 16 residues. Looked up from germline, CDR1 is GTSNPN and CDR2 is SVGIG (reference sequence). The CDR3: CAWSSSPEGTACIAFF. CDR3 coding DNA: TGTGCCTGGAGTTCCTCCCCCGAGGGGACCGCCTGTATAGCTTTCTTT.

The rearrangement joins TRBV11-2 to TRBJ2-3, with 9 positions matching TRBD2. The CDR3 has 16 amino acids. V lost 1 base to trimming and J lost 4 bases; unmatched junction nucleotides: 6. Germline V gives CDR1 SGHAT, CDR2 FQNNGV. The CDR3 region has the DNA TGTGCCAGCAGCTTAGTTGGTAGCGGGAGACCAGATACGCAGTATTTT. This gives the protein CASSLVGSGRPDTQYF.

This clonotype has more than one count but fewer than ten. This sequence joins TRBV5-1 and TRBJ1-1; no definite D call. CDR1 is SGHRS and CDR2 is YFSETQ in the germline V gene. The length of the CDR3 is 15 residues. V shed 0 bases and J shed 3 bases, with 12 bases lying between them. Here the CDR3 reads CASSLVGFEDTEAFF. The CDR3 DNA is TGCGCCAGCAGCTTGGTGGGTTTCGAGGACACTGAAGCTTTCTTT.

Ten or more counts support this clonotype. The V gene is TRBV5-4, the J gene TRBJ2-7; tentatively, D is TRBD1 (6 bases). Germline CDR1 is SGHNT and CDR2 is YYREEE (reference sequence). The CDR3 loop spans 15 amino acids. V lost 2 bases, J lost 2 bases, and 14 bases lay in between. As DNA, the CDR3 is TGTGCCAGCAGCTTCAGGGGAGCTCCTCCCTACGAGCAGTACTTC. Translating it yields CASSFRGAPPYEQYF.

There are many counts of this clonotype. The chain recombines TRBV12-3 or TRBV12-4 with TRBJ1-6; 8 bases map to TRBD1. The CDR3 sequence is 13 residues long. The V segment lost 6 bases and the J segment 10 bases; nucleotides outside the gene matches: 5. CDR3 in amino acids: CASSPGGASPLHF. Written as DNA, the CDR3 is TGTGCCAGCAGCCCAGGGGGCGCGTCACCCCTCCACTTT.

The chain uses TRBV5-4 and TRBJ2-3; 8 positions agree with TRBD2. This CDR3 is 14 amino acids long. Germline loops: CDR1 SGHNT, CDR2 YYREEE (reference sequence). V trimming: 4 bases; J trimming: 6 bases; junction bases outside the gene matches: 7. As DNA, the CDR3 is TGTGCCAGCAGCCCAAGGACTAGCTTGGATACGCAGTATTTT. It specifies CASSPRTSLDTQYF.

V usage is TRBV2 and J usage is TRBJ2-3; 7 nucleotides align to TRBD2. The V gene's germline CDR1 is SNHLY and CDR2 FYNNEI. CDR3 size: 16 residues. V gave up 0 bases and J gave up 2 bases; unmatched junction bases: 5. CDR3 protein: CASSEASGTNTDTQYF. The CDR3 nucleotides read TGTGCCAGCAGTGAAGCCAGCGGGACTAACACAGATACGCAGTATTTT.

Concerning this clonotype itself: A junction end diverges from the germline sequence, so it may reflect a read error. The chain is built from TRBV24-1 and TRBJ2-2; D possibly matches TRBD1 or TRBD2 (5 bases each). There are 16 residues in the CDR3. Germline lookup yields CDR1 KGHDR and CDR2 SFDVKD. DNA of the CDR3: TGTGCCACCAGTGATTTAGAGAACTCTGGCTCCGGGGACCTGTTTTTT. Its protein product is CATSDLENSGSGDLFF.